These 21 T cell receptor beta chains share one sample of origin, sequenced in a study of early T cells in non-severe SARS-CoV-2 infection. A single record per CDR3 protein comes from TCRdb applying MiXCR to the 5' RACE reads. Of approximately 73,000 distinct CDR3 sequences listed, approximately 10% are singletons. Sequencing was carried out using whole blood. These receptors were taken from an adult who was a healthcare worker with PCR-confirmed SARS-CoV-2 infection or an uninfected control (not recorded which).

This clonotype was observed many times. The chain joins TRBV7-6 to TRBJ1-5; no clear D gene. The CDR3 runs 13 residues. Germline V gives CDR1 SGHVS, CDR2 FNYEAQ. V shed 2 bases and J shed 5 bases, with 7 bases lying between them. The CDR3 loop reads CASSLSEYQPQHF. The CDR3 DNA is TGTGCCAGCAGCTTATCGGAGTATCAGCCCCAGCATTTT.

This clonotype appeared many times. The CDR3 region has the DNA TGCAGTGCTAGAAAGCCGGTCGAAGCTTTCTTT. Protein product: CSARKPVEAFF. This chain links TRBV20-1 with TRBJ1-1; D uncertain. This CDR3 has 11 residues. V lost 2 bases and J lost 8, with 9 bases in between. The V gene's germline CDR1 is DFQATT and CDR2 SNEGSKA (reference sequence).

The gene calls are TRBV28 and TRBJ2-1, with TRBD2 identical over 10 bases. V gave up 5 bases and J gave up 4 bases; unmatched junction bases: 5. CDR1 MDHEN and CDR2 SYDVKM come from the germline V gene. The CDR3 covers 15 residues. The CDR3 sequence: CASSPLAGVYNEQFF. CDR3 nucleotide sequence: TGTGCCAGCAGTCCCCTAGCGGGGGTTTACAATGAGCAGTTCTTC.

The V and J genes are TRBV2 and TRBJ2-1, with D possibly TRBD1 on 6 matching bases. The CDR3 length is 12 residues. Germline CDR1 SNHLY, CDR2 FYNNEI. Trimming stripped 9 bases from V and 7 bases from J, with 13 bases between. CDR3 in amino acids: CASKPGENEQFF. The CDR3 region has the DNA TGTGCCAGTAAGCCAGGGGAAAATGAGCAGTTCTTC.

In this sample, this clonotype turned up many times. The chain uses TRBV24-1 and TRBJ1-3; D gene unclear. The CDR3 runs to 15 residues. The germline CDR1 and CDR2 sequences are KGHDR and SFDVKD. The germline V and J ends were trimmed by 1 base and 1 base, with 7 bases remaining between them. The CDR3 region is CATSDLRGSGNTIYF. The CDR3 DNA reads TGTGCCACCAGTGATTTACGAGGATCTGGAAACACCATATATTTT.

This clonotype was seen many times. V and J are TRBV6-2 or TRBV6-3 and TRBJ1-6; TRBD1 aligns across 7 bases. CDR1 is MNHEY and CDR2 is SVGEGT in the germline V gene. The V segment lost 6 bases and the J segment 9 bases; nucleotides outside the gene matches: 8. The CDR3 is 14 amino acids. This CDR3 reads CASRPTGAISPLHF. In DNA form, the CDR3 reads TGTGCCAGCAGACCCACAGGGGCCATTTCACCCCTCCACTTT.

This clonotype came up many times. The CDR3 is CSAGGTGWAQPQHF. As DNA, the CDR3 is TGCAGTGCCGGGGGGACAGGGTGGGCTCAGCCCCAGCATTTT. The gene calls are TRBV20-1 and TRBJ1-5, with TRBD1 matching over 9 bases. The CDR3 is 14 amino acids. V dropped 6 bases and J dropped 6; count of bases not matched to a gene: 9. In germline, CDR1 is DFQATT, CDR2 SNEGSKA (reference sequence).

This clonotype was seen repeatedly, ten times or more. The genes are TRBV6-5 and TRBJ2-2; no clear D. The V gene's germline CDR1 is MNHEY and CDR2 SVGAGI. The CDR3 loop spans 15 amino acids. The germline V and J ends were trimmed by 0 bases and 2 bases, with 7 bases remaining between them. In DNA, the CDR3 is TGTGCCAGCAGTTACTCAACAGCTAACACCGGGGAGCTGTTTTTT. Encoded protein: CASSYSTANTGELFF.

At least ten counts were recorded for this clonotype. CDR3 region: CASGNPQGEAFF. The DNA for the CDR3 is TGTGCCAGCGGGAACCCGCAGGGGGAAGCTTTCTTT. This chain uses TRBV7-6 with TRBJ1-1; D perhaps matches TRBD1 (6 bases). The V end was cut by 8 bases, the J end by 8 bases, with 15 bases between. The CDR3 totals 12 residues. Per the germline V gene, CDR1 is SGHVS and CDR2 is FNYEAQ.

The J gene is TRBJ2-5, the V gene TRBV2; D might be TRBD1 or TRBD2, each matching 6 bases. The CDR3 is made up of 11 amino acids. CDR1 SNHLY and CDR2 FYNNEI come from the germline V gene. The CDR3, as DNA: TGTGTCTCAAGGGGGGAAGAGACCCAGTACTTC. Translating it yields CVSRGEETQYF. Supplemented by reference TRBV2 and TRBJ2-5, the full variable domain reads EPEVTQTPSHQVTQMGQEVILRCVPISNHLYFYWYRQILGQKVEFLVSFYNNEISEKSEIFDDQFSVERPDGSNFTLKIRSTKLEDSAMYFCVSRGEETQYFGPGTRLLVL.

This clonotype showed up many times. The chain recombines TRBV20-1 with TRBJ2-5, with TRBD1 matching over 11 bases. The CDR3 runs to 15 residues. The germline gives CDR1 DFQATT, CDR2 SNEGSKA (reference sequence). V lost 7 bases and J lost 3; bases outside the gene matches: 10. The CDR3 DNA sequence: TGCAGTGGCTACAGCCCGGGACAGGGGGAAGAGACCCAGTACTTC. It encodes CSGYSPGQGEETQYF.

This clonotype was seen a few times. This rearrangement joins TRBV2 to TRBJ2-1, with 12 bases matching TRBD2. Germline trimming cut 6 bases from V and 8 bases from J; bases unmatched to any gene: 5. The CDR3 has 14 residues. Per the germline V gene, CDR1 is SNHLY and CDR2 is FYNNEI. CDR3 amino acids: CASREASGGDEQFF. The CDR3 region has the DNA TGTGCCAGCAGGGAGGCTAGCGGGGGGGATGAGCAGTTCTTC. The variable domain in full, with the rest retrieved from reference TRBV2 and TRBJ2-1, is EPEVTQTPSHQVTQMGQEVILRCVPISNHLYFYWYRQILGQKVEFLVSFYNNEISEKSEIFDDQFSVERPDGSNFTLKIRSTKLEDSAMYFCASREASGGDEQFFGPGTRLTVL.

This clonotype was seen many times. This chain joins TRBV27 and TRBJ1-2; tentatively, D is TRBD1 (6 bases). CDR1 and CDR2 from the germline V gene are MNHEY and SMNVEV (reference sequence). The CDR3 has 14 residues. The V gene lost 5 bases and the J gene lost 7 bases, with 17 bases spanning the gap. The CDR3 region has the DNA TGTGCCAGCAGTCCCCTTAACAGGGTGGTTGGCTACACCTTC. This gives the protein CASSPLNRVVGYTF.

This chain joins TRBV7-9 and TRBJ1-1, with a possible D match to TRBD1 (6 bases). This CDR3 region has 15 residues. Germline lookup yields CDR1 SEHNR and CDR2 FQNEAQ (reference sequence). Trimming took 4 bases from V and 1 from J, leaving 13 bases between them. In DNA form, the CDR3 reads TGTGCCAGCAGCTCGCCGGGACAAGGGAACACTGAAGCTTTCTTT. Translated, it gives CASSSPGQGNTEAFF.

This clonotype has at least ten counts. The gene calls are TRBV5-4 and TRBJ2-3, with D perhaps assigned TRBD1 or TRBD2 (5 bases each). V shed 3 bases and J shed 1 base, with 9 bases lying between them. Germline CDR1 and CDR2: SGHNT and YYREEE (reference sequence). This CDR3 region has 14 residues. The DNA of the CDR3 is TGTGCCAGCAGCTGGGACGAAGGCACAGATACGCAGTATTTT. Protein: CASSWDEGTDTQYF.

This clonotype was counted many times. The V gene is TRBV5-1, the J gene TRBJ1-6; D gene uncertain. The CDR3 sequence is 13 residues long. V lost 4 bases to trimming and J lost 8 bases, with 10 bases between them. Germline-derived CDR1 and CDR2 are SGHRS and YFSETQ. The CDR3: CASSPRRDSPLHF. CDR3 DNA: TGCGCCAGCAGCCCGAGAAGGGATTCACCCCTCCACTTT.

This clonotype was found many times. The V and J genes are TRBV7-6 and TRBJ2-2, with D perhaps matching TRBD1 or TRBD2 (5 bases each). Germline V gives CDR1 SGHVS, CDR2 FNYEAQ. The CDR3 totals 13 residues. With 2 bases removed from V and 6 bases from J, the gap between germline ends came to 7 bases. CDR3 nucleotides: TGTGCCAGCAGCTTAACGGGGCCCGGGGAGCTGTTTTTT. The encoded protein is CASSLTGPGELFF.

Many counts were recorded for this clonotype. This CDR3 is CASSESPTLNGGDTQYF. CDR3 DNA sequence: TGCGCCAGCAGTGAGTCGCCGACGCTCAACGGGGGGGATACGCAGTATTTT. V usage is TRBV10-1 and J usage is TRBJ2-3, with 7 nucleotides matching TRBD2. V gave up 0 bases and J gave up 6 bases; unmatched junction bases: 12. The CDR3 is made up of 17 amino acids. Germline CDR1 and CDR2: WNHNN and SYGVQD (reference sequence).

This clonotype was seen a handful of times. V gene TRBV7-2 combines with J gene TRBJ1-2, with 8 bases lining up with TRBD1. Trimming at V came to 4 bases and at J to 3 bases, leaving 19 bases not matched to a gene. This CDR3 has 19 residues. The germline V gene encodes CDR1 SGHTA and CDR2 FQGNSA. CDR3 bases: TGTGCCAGCAGCTATCACTCCACTCTTCAGGGGGCAGGAGACTATGGCTACACCTTC. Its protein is CASSYHSTLQGAGDYGYTF.

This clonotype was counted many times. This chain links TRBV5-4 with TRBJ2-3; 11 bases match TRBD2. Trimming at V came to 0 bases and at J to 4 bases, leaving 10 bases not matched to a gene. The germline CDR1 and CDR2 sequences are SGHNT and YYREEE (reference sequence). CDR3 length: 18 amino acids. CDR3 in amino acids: CASSLVGSGGAGADTQYF. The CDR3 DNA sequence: TGTGCCAGCAGCTTGGTTGGTAGCGGGGGGGCCGGCGCAGATACGCAGTATTTT.

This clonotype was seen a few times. For the CDR3, the DNA is TGTGCCAGCAGTCTTCGGACCCGCTACACCTTC. This sequence encodes CASSLRTRYTF. The rearrangement uses TRBV3-1 and TRBJ1-2; D unclear. V was shortened by 6 bases and J by 9 bases, with 11 bases between the two germline ends. Germline CDR1 reads LGHDT; CDR2 reads YNNKEL (reference sequence). The length of the CDR3 is 11 residues. The whole variable domain, remainder taken from reference TRBV3-1 and TRBJ1-2, is DTAVSQTPKYLVTQMGNDKSIKCEQNLGHDTMYWYKQDSKKFLKIMFSYNNKELIINETVPNRFSPKSPDKAHLNLHINSLELGDSAVYFCASSLRTRYTFGSGTRLTVV.